This TCR beta chain is from a study of OX40 agonist ivuxolimab in advanced cancers. Regarding the study as a whole: At doses 0.1 to 3.0 mg/kg, CD4+ and CD8+ clones expanded.

TCRdb keeps only in-frame clones here, not all; method: immunoSEQ multiplex PCR. The table lists tens of thousands of clones, around 89% of them singletons. The CDR3 consists of 16 residues. The germline V gene has CDR1 LGHNA and CDR2 YSLEER. V trimming: 0 bases; J trimming: 3 bases; junction bases outside the gene matches: 1. In regard to this clone: What it binds is not known.

This TCR derives from an adult with an advanced solid tumor such as melanoma, head and neck, liver or kidney cancer. The specimen comprised CD4+ or CD8+ T cells sorted from blood, sampled in a trial of the OX40 agonist ivuxolimab. This chain connects TRBV4-3 to TRBJ2-1, with 11 bases identical to TRBD2. CDR3 in DNA: TGCGCCAGCAGCCAAGAAGGGACTAGCGGCTACAATGAGCAGTTCTTC. Amino acid sequence: CASSQEGTSGYNEQFF.